Each of the 3 T cell receptor beta chains below was sequenced from the same sample in a study of cytomegalovirus exposure and HLA in healthy donors. It was with 60 Vbeta and 13 Jbeta primers that the PCR ran. Libraries were prepared by immunoSEQ multiplex PCR; TCRdb keeps only in-frame clonotypes and omits some of them. The sample comprises some 150,000 clones, around 78% of which are singletons, and about 1.7% rests with the top ten. Sequencing input: PBMCs. The origin of the receptors is a female donor in good health and CMV-seropositive.

The chain joins TRBV5-6 to TRBJ2-1, with a possible D match to TRBD2 (7 bases). The germline V gene encodes CDR1 SGHDT and CDR2 YYEEEE. The CDR3 covers 16 residues. Trimming stripped 1 base from V and 7 bases from J, with 18 bases between. The CDR3 sequence is CASSLFGGGSYNEQFF. The CDR3 DNA reads TGTGCCAGCAGCTTGTTTGGGGGGGGCAGTTATAATGAGCAGTTCTTC.

This clone was recorded a few times. The chain joins TRBV5-8 to TRBJ1-4; D is unresolved. V was clipped by 7 bases and J by 2 bases, with 12 bases between them. The CDR3 totals 14 residues. CDR1 SGHTS and CDR2 YDEGEE come from the germline V gene. CDR3 nucleotide sequence: TGTGCCAGCTCAGACCGGGAGACTAATGAAAAACTGTTTTTT. It encodes CASSDRETNEKLFF.

This clone has a single count. V is TRBV7-2 and J is TRBJ2-1; TRBD1 matches at 9 bases. Germline CDR1 SGHTA, CDR2 FQGNSA. CDR3 size: 12 residues. The junction had 2 bases not matched to a gene; V was cut back by 6 bases and J by 8 bases. CDR3: CASSRDRDEQFF. CDR3 nucleotides: TGTGCCAGCAGTCGGGACAGGGATGAGCAGTTCTTC. The whole variable domain, remainder taken from reference TRBV7-2 and TRBJ2-1, is GAGVSQSPSNKVTEKGKDVELRCDPISGHTALYWYRQSLGQGLEFLIYFQGNSAPDKSGLPSDRFSAERTGGSVSTLTIQRTQQEDSAVYLCASSRDRDEQFFGPGTRLTVL.